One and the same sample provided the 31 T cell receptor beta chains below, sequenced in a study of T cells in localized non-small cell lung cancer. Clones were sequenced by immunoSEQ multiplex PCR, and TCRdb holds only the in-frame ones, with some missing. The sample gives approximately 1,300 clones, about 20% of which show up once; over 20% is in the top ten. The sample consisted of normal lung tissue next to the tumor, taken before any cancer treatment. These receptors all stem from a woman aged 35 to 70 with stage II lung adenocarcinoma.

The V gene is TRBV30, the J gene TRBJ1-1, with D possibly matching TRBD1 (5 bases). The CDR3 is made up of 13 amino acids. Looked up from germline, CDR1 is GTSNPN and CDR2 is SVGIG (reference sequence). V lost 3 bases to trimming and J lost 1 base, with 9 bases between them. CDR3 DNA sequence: TGTGCCTGGAGAAAGGGGTCGAACACTGAAGCTTTCTTT. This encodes CAWRKGSNTEAFF.

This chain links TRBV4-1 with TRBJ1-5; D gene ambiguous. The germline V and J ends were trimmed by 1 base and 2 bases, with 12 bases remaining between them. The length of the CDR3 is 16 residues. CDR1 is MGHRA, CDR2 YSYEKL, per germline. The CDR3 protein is CASSQAWERGNQPQHF. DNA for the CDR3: TGCGCCAGCAGCCAAGCGTGGGAGAGGGGCAATCAGCCCCAGCATTTT.

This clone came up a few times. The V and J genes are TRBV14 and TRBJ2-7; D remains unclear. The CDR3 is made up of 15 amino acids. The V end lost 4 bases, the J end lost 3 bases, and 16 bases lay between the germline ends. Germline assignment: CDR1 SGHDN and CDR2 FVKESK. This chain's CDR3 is CASSPGIGFYYEQYF. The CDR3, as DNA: TGTGCCAGCAGCCCCGGAATCGGATTTTACTACGAGCAGTACTTC.

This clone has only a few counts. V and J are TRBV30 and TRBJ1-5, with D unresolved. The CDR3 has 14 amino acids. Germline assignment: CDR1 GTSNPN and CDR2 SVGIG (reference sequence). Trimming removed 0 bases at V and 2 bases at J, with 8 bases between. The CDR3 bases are TGTGCCTGGAGTGTGTTGGCAGGCAATCAGCCCCAGCATTTT. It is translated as CAWSVLAGNQPQHF.

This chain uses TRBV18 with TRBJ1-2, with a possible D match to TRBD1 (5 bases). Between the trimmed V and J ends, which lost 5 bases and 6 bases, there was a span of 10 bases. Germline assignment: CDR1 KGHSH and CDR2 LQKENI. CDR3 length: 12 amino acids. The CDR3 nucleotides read TGTGCCAGCTCATCTGCAGGGAATGGCTACACCTTC. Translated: CASSSAGNGYTF.

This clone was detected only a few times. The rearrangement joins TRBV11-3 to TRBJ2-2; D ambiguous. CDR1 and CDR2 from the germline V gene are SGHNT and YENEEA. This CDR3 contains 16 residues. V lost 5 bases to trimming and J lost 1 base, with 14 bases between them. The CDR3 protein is CASSPPARQNTGELFF. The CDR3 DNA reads TGTGCCAGCAGCCCCCCTGCCCGACAGAACACCGGGGAGCTGTTTTTT.

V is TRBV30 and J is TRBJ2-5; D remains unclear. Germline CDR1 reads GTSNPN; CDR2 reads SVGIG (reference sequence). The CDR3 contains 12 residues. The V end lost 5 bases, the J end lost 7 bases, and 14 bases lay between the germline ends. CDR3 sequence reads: CAWAEDRGTQYF. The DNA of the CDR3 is TGTGCCTGGGCCGAGGACCGAGGGACCCAGTACTTC.

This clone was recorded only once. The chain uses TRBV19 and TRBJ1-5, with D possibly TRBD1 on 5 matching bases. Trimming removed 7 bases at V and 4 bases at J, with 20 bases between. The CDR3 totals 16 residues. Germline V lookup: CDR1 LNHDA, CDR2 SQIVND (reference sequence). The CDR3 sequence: CASMAGDGGWNQPQHF. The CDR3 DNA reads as TGTGCCAGTATGGCGGGGGACGGAGGATGGAATCAGCCCCAGCATTTT.

DNA for the CDR3: TGTGCCTGGAACCAAGGGGGAACGGGAGCTTTCTTT. Translated: CAWNQGGTGAFF. The rearrangement links TRBV30 to TRBJ1-1, with D perhaps TRBD1 (6 bases). This CDR3 comprises 12 residues. CDR1 is GTSNPN, CDR2 SVGIG, per germline (reference sequence). With 4 bases removed from V and 10 bases from J, the gap between germline ends came to 16 bases. The variable domain in full, completed from reference TRBV30 and TRBJ1-1, reads SQTIHQWPATLVQPVGSPLSLECTVEGTSNPNLYWYRQAAGRGLQLLFYSVGIGQISSEVPQNLSASRPQDRQFILSSKKLLLSDSGFYLCAWNQGGTGAFFGQGTRLTVV.

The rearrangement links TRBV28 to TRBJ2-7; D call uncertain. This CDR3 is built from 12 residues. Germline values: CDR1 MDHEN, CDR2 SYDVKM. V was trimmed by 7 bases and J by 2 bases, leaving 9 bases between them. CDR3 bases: TGTGCCAGCAATGGGAACACCTACGAGCAGTACTTC. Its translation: CASNGNTYEQYF.

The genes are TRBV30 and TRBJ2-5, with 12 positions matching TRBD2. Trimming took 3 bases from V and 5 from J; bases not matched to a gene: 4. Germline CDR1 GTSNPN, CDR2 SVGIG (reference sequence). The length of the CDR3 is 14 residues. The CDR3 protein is CAWSLLAGGETQYF. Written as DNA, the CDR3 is TGTGCCTGGAGCCTCCTAGCGGGGGGGGAGACCCAGTACTTC. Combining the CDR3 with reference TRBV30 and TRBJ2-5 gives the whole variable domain SQTIHQWPATLVQPVGSPLSLECTVEGTSNPNLYWYRQAAGRGLQLLFYSVGIGQISSEVPQNLSASRPQDRQFILSSKKLLLSDSGFYLCAWSLLAGGETQYFGPGTRLLVL.

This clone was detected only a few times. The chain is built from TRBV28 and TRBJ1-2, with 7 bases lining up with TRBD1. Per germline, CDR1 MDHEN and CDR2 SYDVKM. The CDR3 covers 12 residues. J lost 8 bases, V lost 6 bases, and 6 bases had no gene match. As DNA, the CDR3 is TGTGCCAGCAGCTCCAGGGGGGAAGGCTACACCTTC. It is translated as CASSSRGEGYTF.

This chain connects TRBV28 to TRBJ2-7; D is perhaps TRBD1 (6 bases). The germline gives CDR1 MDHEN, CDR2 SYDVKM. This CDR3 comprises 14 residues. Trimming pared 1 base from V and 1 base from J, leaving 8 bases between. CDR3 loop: CASSLSQGSYEQYF. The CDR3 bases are TGTGCCAGCAGTTTATCTCAGGGGTCCTACGAGCAGTACTTC.

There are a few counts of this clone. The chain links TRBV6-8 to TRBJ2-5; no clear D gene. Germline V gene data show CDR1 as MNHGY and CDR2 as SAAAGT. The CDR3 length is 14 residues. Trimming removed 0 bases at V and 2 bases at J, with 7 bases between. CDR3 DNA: TGTGCCAGCAGTTACTCCGGCCGTCAAGAGACCCAGTACTTC. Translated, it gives CASSYSGRQETQYF.

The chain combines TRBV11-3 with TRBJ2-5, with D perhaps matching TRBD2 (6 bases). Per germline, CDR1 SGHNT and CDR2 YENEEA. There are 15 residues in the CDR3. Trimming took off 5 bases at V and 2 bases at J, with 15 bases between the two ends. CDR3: CASSTLGGAQETQYF. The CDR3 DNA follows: TGTGCCAGCAGCACGCTCGGAGGGGCTCAAGAGACCCAGTACTTC.

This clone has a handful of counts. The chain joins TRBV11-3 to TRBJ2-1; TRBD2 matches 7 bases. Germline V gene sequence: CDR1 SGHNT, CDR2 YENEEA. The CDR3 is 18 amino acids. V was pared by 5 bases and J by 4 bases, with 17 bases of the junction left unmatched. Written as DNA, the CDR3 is TGTGCCAGCAGCGTCAGCGGGCGGCAAGAAGCGGGATACAATGAGCAGTTCTTC. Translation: CASSVSGRQEAGYNEQFF.

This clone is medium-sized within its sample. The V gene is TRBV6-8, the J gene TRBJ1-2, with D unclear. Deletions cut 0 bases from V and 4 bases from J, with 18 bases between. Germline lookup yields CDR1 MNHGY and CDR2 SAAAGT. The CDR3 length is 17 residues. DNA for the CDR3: TGTGCCAGCAGTTACTCGTTCACTCCCCAGACGACCTATGGCTACACCTTC. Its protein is CASSYSFTPQTTYGYTF.

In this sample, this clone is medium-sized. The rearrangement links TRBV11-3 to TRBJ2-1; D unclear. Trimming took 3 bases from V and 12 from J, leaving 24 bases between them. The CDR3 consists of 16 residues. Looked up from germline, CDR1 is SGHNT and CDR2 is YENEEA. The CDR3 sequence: CASSLQPGNPRNWQFF. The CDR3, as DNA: TGTGCCAGCAGCTTGCAGCCAGGAAATCCCAGGAATTGGCAGTTCTTC.

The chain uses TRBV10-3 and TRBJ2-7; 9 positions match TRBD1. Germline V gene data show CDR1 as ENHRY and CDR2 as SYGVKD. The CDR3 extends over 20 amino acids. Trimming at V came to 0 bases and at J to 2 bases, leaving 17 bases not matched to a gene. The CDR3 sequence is CAISESGWGTGLLGAYEQYF. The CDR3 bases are TGTGCCATCAGTGAGTCGGGTTGGGGGACAGGGCTCCTTGGGGCCTACGAGCAGTACTTC.

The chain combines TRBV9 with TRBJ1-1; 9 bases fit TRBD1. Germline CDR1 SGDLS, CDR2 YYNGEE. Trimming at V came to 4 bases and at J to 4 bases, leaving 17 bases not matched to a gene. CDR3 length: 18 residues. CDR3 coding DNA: TGTGCCAGCAGCCCAGCCGGGACAGGGTGGTTCCTAACCACTGAAGCTTTCTTT. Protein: CASSPAGTGWFLTTEAFF.

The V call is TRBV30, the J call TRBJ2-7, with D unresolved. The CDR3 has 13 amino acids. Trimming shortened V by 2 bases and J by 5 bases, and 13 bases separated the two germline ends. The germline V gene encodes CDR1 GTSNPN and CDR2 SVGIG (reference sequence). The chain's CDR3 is CAWSIRTVDEQYF. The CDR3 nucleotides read TGTGCCTGGAGTATTCGGACCGTGGACGAGCAGTACTTC.

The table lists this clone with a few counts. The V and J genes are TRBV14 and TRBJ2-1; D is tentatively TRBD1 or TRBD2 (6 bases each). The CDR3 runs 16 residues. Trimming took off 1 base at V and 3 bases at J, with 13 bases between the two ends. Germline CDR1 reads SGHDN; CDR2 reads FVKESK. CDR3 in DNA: TGTGCCAGCAGCCAAGGGTCGGGGGCGAGCTACAATGAGCAGTTCTTC. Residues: CASSQGSGASYNEQFF.

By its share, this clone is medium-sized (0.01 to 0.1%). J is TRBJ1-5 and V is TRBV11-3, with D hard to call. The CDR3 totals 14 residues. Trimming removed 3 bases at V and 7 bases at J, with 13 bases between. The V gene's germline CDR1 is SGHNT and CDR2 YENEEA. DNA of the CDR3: TGTGCCAGCAGCTTCGGGGAAGGGCGACAGCCCCAGCATTTT. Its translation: CASSFGEGRQPQHF.

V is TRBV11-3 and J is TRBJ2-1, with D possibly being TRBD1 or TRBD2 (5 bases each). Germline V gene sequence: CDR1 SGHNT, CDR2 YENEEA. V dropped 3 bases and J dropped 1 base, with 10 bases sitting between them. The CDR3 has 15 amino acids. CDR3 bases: TGTGCCAGCAGCTTTTCGTGGGGGTCCTACAATGAGCAGTTCTTC. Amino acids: CASSFSWGSYNEQFF.

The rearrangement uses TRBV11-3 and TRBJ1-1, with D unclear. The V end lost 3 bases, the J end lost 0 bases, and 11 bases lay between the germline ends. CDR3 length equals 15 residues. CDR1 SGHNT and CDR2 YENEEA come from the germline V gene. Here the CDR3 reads CASSFKQFMNTEAFF. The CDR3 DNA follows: TGTGCCAGCAGCTTTAAACAGTTCATGAACACTGAAGCTTTCTTT.

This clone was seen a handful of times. CDR3 amino acids: CASSRLRGLAGETDTQYF. CDR3 nucleotide sequence: TGTGCCAGCAGCCGACTACGGGGACTAGCGGGAGAGACAGATACGCAGTATTTT. The rearrangement joins TRBV6-8 to TRBJ2-3, with 14 bases identical to TRBD2. Germline V gene sequence: CDR1 MNHGY, CDR2 SAAAGT. This CDR3 spans 18 amino acids. Trimming cost V 6 bases and J 3 bases; bases outside gene matches: 11.

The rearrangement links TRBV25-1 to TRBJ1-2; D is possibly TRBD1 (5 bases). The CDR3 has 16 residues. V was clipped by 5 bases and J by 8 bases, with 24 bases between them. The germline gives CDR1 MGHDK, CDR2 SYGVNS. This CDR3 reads CASSRSGTGRQNGYTF. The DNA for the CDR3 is TGTGCCAGCAGTCGGAGCGGGACGGGTAGGCAAAACGGCTACACCTTC.

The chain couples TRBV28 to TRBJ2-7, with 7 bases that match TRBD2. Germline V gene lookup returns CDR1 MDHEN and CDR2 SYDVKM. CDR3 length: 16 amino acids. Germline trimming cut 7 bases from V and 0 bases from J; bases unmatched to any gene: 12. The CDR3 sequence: CASTSGGAGASYEQYF. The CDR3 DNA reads TGTGCCAGCACTTCCGGGGGTGCGGGAGCCTCCTACGAGCAGTACTTC.

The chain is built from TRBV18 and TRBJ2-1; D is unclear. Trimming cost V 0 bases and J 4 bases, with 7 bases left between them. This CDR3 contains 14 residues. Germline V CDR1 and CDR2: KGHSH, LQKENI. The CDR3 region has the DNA TGTGCCAGCTCACCACCGGGCCTATACAATGAGCAGTTCTTC. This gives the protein CASSPPGLYNEQFF. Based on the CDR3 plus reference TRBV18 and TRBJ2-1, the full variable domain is NAGVMQNPRHLVRRRGQEARLRCSPMKGHSHVYWYRQLPEEGLKFMVYLQKENIIDESGMPKERFSAEFPKEGPSILRIQQVVRGDSAAYFCASSPPGLYNEQFFGPGTRLTVL.

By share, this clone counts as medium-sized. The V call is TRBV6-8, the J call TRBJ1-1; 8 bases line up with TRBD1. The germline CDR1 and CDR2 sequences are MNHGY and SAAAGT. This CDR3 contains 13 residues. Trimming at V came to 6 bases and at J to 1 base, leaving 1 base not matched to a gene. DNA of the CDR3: TGTGCCAGCAGGACAGGGGAGAACACTGAAGCTTTCTTT. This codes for CASRTGENTEAFF.

CDR3 bases: TGTGCCAGCAGCCCACTCGCCGGGGGGGCCAACGTCCTGACTTTC. Translated, it gives CASSPLAGGANVLTF. The genes are TRBV14 and TRBJ2-6, with unresolved D. This CDR3 has 15 residues. Trimming pared 4 bases from V and 4 bases from J, leaving 11 bases between. Per the germline V gene, CDR1 is SGHDN and CDR2 is FVKESK. Full variable domain (remainder filled in from reference TRBV14 and TRBJ2-6): EAGVTQFPSHSVIEKGQTVTLRCDPISGHDNLYWYRRVMGKEIKFLLHFVKESKQDESGMPNNRFLAERTGGTYSTLKVQPAELEDSGVYFCASSPLAGGANVLTFGAGSRLTVL.